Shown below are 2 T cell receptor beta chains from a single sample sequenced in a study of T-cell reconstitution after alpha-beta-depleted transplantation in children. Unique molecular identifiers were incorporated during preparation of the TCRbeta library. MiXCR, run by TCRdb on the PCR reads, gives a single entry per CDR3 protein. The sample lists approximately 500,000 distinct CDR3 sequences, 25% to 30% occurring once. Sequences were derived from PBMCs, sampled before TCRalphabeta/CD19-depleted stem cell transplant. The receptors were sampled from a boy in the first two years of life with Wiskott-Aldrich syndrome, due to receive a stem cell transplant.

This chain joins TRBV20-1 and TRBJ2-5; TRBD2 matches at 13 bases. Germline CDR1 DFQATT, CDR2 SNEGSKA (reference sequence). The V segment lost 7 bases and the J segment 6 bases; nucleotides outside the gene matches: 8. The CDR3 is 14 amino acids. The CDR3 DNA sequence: TGCAGTGTCCCAGGACTAGCGGGGGTGAAGACCCAGTACTTC. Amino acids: CSVPGLAGVKTQYF.

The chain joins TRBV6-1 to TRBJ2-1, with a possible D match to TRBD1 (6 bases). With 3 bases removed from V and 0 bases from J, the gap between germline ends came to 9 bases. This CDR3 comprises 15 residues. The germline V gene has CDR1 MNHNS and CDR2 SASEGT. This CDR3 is CASSEDRSSYNEQFF. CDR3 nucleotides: TGTGCCAGCAGTGAGGACAGAAGCTCCTACAATGAGCAGTTCTTC.